The entry below gives a single TCR beta chain sequence along with its context. Generated by immunoSEQ multiplex PCR, the TCRdb table keeps only in-frame clones and is missing some. The sample includes around 80,000 clones, about 88% seen only once; the top ten take approximately 5.1%. The CDR3 consists of 13 residues. The germline gives CDR1 WSHSY, CDR2 SAAADI. Trimming cost V 10 bases and J 2 bases, with 12 bases left between them. The data originate from a study of control samples from healthy donors and cancer patients. The chain uses TRBV10-2 and TRBJ1-5; D ambiguous. This clonotype was sampled from a woman aged 45-65 years in good health. The source material was blood. CDR3: CATTPGGNQPQHF. The CDR3 nucleotides read TGCGCCACCACCCCGGGAGGCAATCAGCCCCAGCATTTT.